The TCR beta chain described here comes from a study of T cells after yellow fever vaccination. Looking at the study overall: When fractions had low cell numbers, they were prepared with SMART-Seq v4 Ultra Low Input. The study's findings and limits: Reappearance after the booster was seen for most primary-vaccination clones, at 96% CD4 and about 90% CD8.

5'RACE template switching produced TCR cDNA carrying a universal primer site and UMIs. TCRdb independently ran MiXCR on the 5' RACE reads; one entry per CDR3 protein. The data contain about 300,000 distinct CDR3 sequences, roughly 6.8% of them singletons. The CDR3 covers 16 residues. Germline lookup yields CDR1 SGHVS and CDR2 FNYEAQ. V was shortened by 1 base and J by 5 bases, with 15 bases between the two germline ends. This clonotype was observed a handful of times. Its cognate antigen is unknown. The specimen comprised PBMCs, sampled more than 40 days after the first yellow fever vaccination. The genes are TRBV7-6 and TRBJ1-5; no clear D. This receptor was taken from a man aged 18 to 30 who received the YFV17D yellow fever vaccine. In DNA form, the CDR3 reads TGTGCCAGCAGCTTAGAGGCTGGGCCAGAGGATCAGCCCCAGCATTTT. Its translation is CASSLEAGPEDQPQHF.